Here is one TCR beta chain with its context. Its binding antigen is unknown. Base qualities are not at hand, and no much larger clone is one base apart. CDR1 and CDR2, per the germline V gene, are SGHAT and FQNNGV. V loses 5 bases of germline sequence and J loses 14 bases, and the interval between the two ends is 16 bases. The CDR3 has 13 amino acids, counting the end cysteine and phenylalanine. Only the CDR3 DNA is retained, 39 bases long and in frame from the first base. Library preparation employed the immunoSEQ multiplex PCR assay. The immuneACCESS repertoire file appears here via TCRdb, limited to in-frame rearrangements. These files lack a portion of the clones; in checked studies, under half of the deficit traces to unresolved V genes, and the cause of the others is not known. This sample gives roughly 150,000 clones in total; over 90% of them show up just once. The ten largest clones take up around 2.4% of the sample.

The data stem from a study of control samples from healthy donors and cancer patients (dated by TCRdb to 2019 to 2021). The TCR originated in a man between 45 and 60 years old in good health. The chain joins TRBV11-2 to TRBJ1-6, with no reliable assignment of the D segment. Material: blood. The nucleotides are TGTGCCAGCAGCCCCATACAGAGATTCACCCTCCACTTT. Translation gives CASSPIQRFTLHF.